This T cell receptor beta chain was identified in a study of T cell changes during pregnancy in multiple sclerosis. Repertoires were generated with immunoSEQ multiplex PCR, while TCRdb's copy carries only in-frame clones and drops some. The profile shows 60,000 to 70,000 clones, 92% of them singletons. Per the germline V gene, CDR1 is SGHRS and CDR2 is YFSETQ. V gave up 4 bases and J gave up 2 bases; unmatched junction bases: 9. This CDR3 has 16 residues. This sequence originates from a female donor in good health, enrolled as a control in a pregnancy study. The chain has TRBV5-1 and TRBJ2-1, with 7 bases that match TRBD2. The sequences come from peripheral blood, collected in the second trimester of pregnancy. The CDR3 sequence is CASSLGTTGTYNEQFF. Written as DNA, the CDR3 is TGCGCCAGCAGCCTTGGGACTACTGGCACCTACAATGAGCAGTTCTTC.